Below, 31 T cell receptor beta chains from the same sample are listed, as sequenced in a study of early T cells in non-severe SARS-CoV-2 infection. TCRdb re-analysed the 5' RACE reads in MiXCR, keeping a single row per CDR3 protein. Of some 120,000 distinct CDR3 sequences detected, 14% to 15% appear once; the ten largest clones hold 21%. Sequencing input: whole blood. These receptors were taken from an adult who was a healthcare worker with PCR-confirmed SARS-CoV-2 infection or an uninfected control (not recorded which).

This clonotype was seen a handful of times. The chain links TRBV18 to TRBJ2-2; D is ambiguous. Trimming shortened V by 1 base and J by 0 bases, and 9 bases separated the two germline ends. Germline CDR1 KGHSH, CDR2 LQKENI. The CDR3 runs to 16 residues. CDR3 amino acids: CASSPRDGANTGELFF. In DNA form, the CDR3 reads TGTGCCAGCTCACCACGTGACGGCGCGAACACCGGGGAGCTGTTTTTT. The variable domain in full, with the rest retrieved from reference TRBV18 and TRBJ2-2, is NAGVMQNPRHLVRRRGQEARLRCSPMKGHSHVYWYRQLPEEGLKFMVYLQKENIIDESGMPKERFSAEFPKEGPSILRIQQVVRGDSAAYFCASSPRDGANTGELFFGEGSRLTVL.

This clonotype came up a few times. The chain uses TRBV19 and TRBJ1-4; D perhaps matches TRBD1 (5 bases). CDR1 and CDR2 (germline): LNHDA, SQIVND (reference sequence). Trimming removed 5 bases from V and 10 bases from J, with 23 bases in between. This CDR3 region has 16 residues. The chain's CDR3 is CASSARQAWDGGKLFF. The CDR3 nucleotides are TGTGCCAGTAGTGCCCGACAAGCTTGGGACGGAGGAAAACTGTTTTTT.

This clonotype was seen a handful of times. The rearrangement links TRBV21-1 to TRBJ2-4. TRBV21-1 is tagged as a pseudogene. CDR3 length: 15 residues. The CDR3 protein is CASSDGRVSKNIQYF. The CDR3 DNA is TGTGCCAGCAGCGACGGACGGGTTTCCAAAAACATTCAGTACTTC.

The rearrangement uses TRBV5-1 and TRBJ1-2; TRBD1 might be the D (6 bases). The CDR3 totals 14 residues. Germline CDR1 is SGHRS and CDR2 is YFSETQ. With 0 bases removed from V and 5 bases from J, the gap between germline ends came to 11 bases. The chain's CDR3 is CASSLAETGYGYTF. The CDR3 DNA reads TGCGCCAGCAGCTTGGCGGAAACAGGGTATGGCTACACCTTC.

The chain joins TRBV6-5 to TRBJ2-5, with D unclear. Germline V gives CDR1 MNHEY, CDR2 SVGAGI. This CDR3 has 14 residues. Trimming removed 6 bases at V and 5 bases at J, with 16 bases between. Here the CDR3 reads CASRKTPARETQYF. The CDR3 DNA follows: TGTGCCAGCAGGAAGACTCCTGCGCGGGAGACCCAGTACTTC.

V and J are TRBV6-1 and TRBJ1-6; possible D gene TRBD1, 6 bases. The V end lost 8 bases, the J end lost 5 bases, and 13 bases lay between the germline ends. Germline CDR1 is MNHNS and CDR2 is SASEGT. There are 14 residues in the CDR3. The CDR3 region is CASGLTGDNSPLHF. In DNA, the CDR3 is TGTGCCAGCGGACTGACAGGAGATAATTCACCCCTCCACTTT.

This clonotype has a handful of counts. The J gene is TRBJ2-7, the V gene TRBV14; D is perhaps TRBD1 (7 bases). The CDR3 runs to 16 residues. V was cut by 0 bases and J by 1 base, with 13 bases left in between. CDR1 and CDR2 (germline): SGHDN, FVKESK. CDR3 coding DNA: TGTGCCAGCAGCCAAGACCCAGCAGGGGGGTCCTACGAGCAGTACTTC. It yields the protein CASSQDPAGGSYEQYF.

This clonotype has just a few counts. This CDR3 reads CASSLPVGPQHF. The CDR3 DNA follows: TGTGCCAGCAGCCTACCAGTTGGGCCCCAGCATTTT. The rearrangement links TRBV12-3 or TRBV12-4 to TRBJ1-5, with D unclear. The CDR3 covers 12 residues. Trimming took 6 bases from V and 9 from J, leaving 12 bases between them.

CDR3 protein: CSVEMPRGRDNEQFF. CDR3 coding DNA: TGCAGCGTTGAAATGCCCCGGGGGCGCGACAATGAGCAGTTCTTC. The V gene is TRBV29-1, the J gene TRBJ2-1, with D perhaps assigned TRBD1 or TRBD2 (6 bases each). The CDR3 is made up of 15 amino acids. Trimming stripped 2 bases from V and 5 bases from J, with 16 bases between. Germline CDR1 SQVTM, CDR2 ANQGSEA.

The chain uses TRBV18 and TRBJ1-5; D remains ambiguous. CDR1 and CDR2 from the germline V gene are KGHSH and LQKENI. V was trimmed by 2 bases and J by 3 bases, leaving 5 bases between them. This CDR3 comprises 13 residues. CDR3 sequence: CASSPGDNQPQHF. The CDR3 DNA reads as TGTGCCAGCTCACCAGGGGACAATCAGCCCCAGCATTTT.

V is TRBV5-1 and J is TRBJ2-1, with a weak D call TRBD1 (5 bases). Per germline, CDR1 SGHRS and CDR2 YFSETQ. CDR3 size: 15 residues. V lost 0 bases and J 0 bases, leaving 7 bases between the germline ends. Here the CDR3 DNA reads TGCGCCAGCAGCTTGGGACAGACCTCCTACAATGAGCAGTTCTTC. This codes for CASSLGQTSYNEQFF.

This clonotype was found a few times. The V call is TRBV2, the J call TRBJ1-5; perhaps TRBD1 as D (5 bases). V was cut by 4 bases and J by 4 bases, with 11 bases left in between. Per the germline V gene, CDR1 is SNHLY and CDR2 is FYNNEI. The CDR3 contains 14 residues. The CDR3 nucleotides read TGTGCCAGCAGTGGGGCAGGGATAAATCAGCCCCAGCATTTT. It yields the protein CASSGAGINQPQHF.

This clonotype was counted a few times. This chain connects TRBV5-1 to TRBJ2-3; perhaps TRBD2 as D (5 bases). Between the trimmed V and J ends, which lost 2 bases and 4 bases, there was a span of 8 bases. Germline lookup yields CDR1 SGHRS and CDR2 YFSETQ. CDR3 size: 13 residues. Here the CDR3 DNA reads TGCGCCAGCAGCTTCACTAGGCCAGATACGCAGTATTTT. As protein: CASSFTRPDTQYF.

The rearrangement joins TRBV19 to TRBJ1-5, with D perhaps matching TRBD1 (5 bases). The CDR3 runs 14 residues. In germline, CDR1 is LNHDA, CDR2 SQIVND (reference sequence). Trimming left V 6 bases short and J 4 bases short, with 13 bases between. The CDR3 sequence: CASRFQGRNQPQHF. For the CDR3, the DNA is TGTGCCAGTAGGTTCCAGGGCCGGAATCAGCCCCAGCATTTT.

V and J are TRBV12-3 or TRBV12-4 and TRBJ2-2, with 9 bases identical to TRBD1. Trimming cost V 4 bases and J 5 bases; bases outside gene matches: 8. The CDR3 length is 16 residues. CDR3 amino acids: CASSSQGTGRTGELFF. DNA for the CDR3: TGTGCCAGCAGTTCCCAGGGGACAGGGAGAACCGGGGAGCTGTTTTTT.

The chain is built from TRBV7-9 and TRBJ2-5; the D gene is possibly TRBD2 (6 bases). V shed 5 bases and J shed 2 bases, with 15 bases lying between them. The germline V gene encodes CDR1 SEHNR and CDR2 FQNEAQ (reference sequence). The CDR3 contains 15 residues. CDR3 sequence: CASSPHPAGQETQYF. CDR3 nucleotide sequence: TGTGCCAGCAGCCCCCACCCGGCGGGGCAAGAGACCCAGTACTTC.

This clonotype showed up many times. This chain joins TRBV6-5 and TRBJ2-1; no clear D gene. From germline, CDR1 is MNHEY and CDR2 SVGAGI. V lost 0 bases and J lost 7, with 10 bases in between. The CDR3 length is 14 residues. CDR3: CASSYSAASNEQFF. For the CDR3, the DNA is TGTGCCAGCAGTTACTCGGCCGCTTCAAATGAGCAGTTCTTC.

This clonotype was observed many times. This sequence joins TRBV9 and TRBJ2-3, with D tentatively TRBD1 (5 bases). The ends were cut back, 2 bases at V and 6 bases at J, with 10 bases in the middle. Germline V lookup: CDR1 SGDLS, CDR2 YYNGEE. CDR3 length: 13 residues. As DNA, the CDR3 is TGTGCCAGCAGCGTGGACACCACGGATACGCAGTATTTT. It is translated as CASSVDTTDTQYF. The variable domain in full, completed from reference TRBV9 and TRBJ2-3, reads DSGVTQTPKHLITATGQRVTLRCSPRSGDLSVYWYQQSLDQGLQFLIQYYNGEERAKGNILERFSAQQFPDLHSELNLSSLELGDSALYFCASSVDTTDTQYFGPGTRLTVL.

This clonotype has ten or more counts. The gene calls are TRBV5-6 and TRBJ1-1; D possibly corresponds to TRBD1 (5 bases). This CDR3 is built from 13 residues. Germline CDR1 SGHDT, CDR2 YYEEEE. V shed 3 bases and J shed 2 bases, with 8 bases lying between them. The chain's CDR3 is CASSWTTNTEAFF. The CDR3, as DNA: TGTGCCAGCAGCTGGACAACCAACACTGAAGCTTTCTTT.

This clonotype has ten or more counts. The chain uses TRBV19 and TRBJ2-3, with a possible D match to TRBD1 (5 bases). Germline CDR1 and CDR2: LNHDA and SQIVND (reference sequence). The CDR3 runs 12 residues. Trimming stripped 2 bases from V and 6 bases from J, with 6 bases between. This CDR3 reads CASSIQGDTQYF. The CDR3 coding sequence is TGTGCCAGTAGTATACAGGGCGATACGCAGTATTTT.

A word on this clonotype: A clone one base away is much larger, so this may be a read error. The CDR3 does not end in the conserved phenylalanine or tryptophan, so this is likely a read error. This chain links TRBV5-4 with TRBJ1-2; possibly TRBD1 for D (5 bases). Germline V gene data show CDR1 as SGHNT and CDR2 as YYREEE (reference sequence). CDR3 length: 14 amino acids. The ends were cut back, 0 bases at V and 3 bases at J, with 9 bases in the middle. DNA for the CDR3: TGTGCCAGCAGCTTGGCCAGGGAAGACTATGGCTACACCTCC. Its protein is CASSLAREDYGYTS.

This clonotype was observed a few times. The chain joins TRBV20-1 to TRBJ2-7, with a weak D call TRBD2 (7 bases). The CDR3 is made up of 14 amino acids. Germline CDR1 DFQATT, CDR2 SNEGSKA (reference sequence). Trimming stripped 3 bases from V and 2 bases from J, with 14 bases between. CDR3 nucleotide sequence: TGCAGTGCTAGGAGGGGGGGGACAACCTACGAGCAGTACTTC. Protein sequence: CSARRGGTTYEQYF.

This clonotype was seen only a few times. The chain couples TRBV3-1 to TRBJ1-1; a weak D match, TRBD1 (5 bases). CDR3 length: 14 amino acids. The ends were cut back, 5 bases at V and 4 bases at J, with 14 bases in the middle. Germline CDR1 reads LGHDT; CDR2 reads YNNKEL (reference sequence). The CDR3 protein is CASSSVAGGTEAFF. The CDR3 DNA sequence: TGTGCCAGCAGCTCAGTTGCCGGGGGCACTGAAGCTTTCTTT.

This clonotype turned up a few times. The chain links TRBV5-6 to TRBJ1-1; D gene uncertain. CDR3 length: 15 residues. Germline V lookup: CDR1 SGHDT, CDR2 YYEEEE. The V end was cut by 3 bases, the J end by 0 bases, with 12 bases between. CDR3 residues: CASSSSGRMNTEAFF. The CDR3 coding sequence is TGTGCCAGCAGCTCCTCAGGCCGCATGAACACTGAAGCTTTCTTT.

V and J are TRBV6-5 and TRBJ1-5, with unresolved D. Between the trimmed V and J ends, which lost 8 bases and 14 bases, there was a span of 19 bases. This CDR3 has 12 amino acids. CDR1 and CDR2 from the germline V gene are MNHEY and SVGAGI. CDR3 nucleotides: TGTGCCAGCGGGTCTGAACGCGGCCATGAGCATTTT. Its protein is CASGSERGHEHF.

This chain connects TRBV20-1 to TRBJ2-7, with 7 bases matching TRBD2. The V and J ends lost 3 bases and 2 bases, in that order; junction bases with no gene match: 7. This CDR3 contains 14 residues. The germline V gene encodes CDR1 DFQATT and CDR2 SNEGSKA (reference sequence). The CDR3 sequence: CSARGLAETYEQYF. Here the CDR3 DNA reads TGCAGTGCTAGGGGGCTAGCGGAGACCTACGAGCAGTACTTC.

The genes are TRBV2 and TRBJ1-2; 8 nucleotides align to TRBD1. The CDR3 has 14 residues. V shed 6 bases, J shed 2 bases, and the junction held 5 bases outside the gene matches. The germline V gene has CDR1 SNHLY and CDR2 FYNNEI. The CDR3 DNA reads TGTGCCAGCAGGCTCCAGGGGGCGAACTATGGCTACACCTTC. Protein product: CASRLQGANYGYTF.

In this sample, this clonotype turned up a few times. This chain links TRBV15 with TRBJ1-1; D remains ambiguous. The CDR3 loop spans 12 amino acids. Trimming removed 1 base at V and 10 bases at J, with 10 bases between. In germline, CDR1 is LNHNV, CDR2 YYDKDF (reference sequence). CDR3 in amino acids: CATSRGEGRAFF. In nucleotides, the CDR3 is TGTGCCACCAGCAGAGGAGAAGGGAGAGCTTTCTTT.

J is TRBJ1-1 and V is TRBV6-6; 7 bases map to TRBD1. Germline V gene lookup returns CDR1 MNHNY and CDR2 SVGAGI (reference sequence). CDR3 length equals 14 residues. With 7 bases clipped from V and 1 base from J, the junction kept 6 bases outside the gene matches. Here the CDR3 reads CASIPQGTNTEAFF. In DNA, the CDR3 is TGTGCCAGCATTCCACAGGGGACGAACACTGAAGCTTTCTTT.

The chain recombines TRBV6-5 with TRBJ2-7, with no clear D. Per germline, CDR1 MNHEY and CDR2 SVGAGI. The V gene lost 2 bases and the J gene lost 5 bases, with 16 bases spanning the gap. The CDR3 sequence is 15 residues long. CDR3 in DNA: TGTGCCAGCAGTTACAGGTTCCCCGATTTGAACGAGCAGTACTTC. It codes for CASSYRFPDLNEQYF.

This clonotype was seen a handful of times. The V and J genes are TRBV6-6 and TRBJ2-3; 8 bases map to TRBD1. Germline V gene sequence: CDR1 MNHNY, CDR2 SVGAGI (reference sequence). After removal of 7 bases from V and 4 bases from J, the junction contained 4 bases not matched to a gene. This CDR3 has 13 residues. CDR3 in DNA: TGTGCCAGCAAAAGGACAGGGTCAGATACGCAGTATTTT. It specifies CASKRTGSDTQYF.